This TCR beta chain was sequenced during a study of OX40 agonist ivuxolimab in advanced cancers. About the study: With ivuxolimab, an agonistic anti-OX40 (CD134) antibody, patients were treated. The dose-escalation cohort was around 83% male, with a mean age of around 60 years, ranging about 23 to 79.

CDR1 is SGHAT and CDR2 is FQNNGV in the germline V gene. The CDR3 covers 15 residues. The germline V and J ends were trimmed by 5 bases and 2 bases, with 16 bases remaining between them. The data were produced by immunoSEQ multiplex PCR, yet TCRdb's version contains in-frame clones alone and is incomplete. The sample holds 75,000 to 100,000 clones; roughly 91% are singletons and the top ten take 0.3% to 0.4%. Material: CD4+ or CD8+ T cells sorted from blood, obtained in a trial of the OX40 agonist ivuxolimab. The chain is built from TRBV11-2 and TRBJ2-7; weak D call: TRBD1 (8 bases). The receptor comes from an adult with an advanced solid tumor such as melanoma, head and neck, liver or kidney cancer. The CDR3 spells CASSQGASGAYEQYF. CDR3 DNA sequence: TGTGCCAGCAGCCAGGGGGCTAGCGGTGCCTACGAGCAGTACTTC.